This TCR beta chain was obtained from a study of blood T cell repertoires in COVID-19. Study-level background: Samples of COVID-19 (acute and convalescent) were obtained from the United States, Italy and Spain. PBMCs, B-cell-depleted T cells, or T cells were the source of the cDNA or gDNA that made up the material.

Original methodology: Nucleated cell counts were estimated from reference gene primer amplification. Method: immunoSEQ multiplex PCR; TCRdb's copy keeps in-frame clones and lacks some. V and J calls plus clone size are reproduced from that table; the DNA served to infer D and trimming. The data contain a few hundred thousand clones, 65% to 90% of them singletons. The CDR3 runs to 17 residues. Germline V lookup: CDR1 SEHNR, CDR2 FQNEAQ (reference sequence). The trim removed 5 bases at V and 13 bases at J, leaving 23 bases unmatched. The sequenced sample was peripheral blood. The chain links TRBV7-9 to TRBJ1-2; TRBD1 aligns across 9 bases. This TCR was recovered from a woman in her 70s with COVID-19, enrolled during active disease. CDR3 amino acids: CASSAAAGTGTAGFFTF. In DNA, the CDR3 is TGTGCCAGCAGCGCCGCGGCCGGGACAGGGACTGCTGGGTTTTTCACCTTC.